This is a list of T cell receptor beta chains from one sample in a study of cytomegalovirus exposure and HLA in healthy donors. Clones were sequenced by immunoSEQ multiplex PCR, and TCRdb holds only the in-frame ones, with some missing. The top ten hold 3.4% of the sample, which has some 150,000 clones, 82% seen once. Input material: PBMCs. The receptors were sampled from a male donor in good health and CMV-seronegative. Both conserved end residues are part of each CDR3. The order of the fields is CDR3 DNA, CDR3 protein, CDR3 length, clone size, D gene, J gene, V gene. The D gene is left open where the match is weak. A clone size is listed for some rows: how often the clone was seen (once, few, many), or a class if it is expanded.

DNA: TGTGCCAGCAGCTTAGCTCTTAGCGGGAGACACAATGAGCAGTTCTTC
CDR3: CASSLALSGRHNEQFF
length: 16
size: -
D: TRBD2
J: TRBJ2-1
V: TRBV7-2

DNA: TGTGCCAGCGGACAGGGGACCTACGAGCAGTACTTC
CDR3: CASGQGTYEQYF
length: 12
size: -
D: TRBD1
J: TRBJ2-7
V: TRBV28

DNA: TGTGCCAGCAGCAAGCGGACAGTAAATAATGAAAAACTGTTTTTT
CDR3: CASSKRTVNNEKLFF
length: 15
size: -
D: -
J: TRBJ1-4
V: TRBV5-4

DNA: TGCGCCAGCAGCCACGTACCAGGATCCAACACTGAAGCTTTCTTT
CDR3: CASSHVPGSNTEAFF
length: 15
size: -
D: -
J: TRBJ1-1
V: TRBV4-3

DNA: TGTGCTAGCAGTGAAGGGGGGACAGCAACCTACGAGCAGTACTTC
CDR3: CASSEGGTATYEQYF
length: 15
size: -
D: -
J: TRBJ2-7
V: TRBV6-1

DNA: TGTGCCAGCAGTCTATCCCCCTCGGGGGGGCAATACGAGCAGTACTTC
CDR3: CASSLSPSGGQYEQYF
length: 16
size: -
D: TRBD2
J: TRBJ2-7
V: TRBV7-2

DNA: TGCAGCGTCGCAACGACAGGGGGAAACACTGAAGCTTTCTTT
CDR3: CSVATTGGNTEAFF
length: 14
size: -
D: TRBD1
J: TRBJ1-1
V: TRBV29-1

DNA: TGTGCCAGCAGCCCTACTCTCCAGGGGGACGACTATGGCTACACCTTC
CDR3: CASSPTLQGDDYGYTF
length: 16
size: medium-sized
D: TRBD1
J: TRBJ1-2
V: TRBV7-9

DNA: TGTGCCAGCAGGGGGACTAGCGGAAACTCCTACGAGCAGTACTTC
CDR3: CASRGTSGNSYEQYF
length: 15
size: -
D: TRBD2
J: TRBJ2-7
V: TRBV27

DNA: TGTGCCAGTAGTCCCCAGGGGGCCAACGTCCTGACTTTC
CDR3: CASSPQGANVLTF
length: 13
size: -
D: -
J: TRBJ2-6
V: TRBV19

DNA: TGCGCCAGCAGCGGGTCGGGGGGGCGCACCGGGGAGCTGTTTTTT
CDR3: CASSGSGGRTGELFF
length: 15
size: once
D: TRBD2
J: TRBJ2-2
V: TRBV5-1

DNA: TGTGCCAGCAGCTTAGCGGAGGGCTCCTACAATGAGCAGTTCTTC
CDR3: CASSLAEGSYNEQFF
length: 15
size: -
D: -
J: TRBJ2-1
V: TRBV7-9

DNA: TGTGCCAGCTCACCCAGGGTCACTGAAGCTTTCTTT
CDR3: CASSPRVTEAFF
length: 12
size: -
D: -
J: TRBJ1-1
V: TRBV18

DNA: TGTGCCAGCTCAGGGACAGGGCGTCAATCACCCCTCCACTTT
CDR3: CASSGTGRQSPLHF
length: 14
size: -
D: TRBD1
J: TRBJ1-6
V: TRBV18

DNA: TGCGCCGGCAGTGTAACAGGGCCTGGTGGCTACACCTTC
CDR3: CAGSVTGPGGYTF
length: 13
size: -
D: -
J: TRBJ1-2
V: TRBV10-1

DNA: TGTGCCAGCAGCTTTTCGGTCTACAATGAGCAGTTCTTC
CDR3: CASSFSVYNEQFF
length: 13
size: -
D: -
J: TRBJ2-1
V: TRBV11-3

DNA: TGTGCCAGCAGCTTGAGCGGATTCACAGATACGCAGTATTTT
CDR3: CASSLSGFTDTQYF
length: 14
size: -
D: -
J: TRBJ2-3
V: TRBV5-4

DNA: TGTGCCAGCAGCAACCCGCCCAGGGATAGCAATCAGCCCCAGCATTTT
CDR3: CASSNPPRDSNQPQHF
length: 16
size: -
D: -
J: TRBJ1-5
V: TRBV21-1

DNA: TGTGCCAGCAGCACAACCGGGACAGAAGTAGATAATAGCAATCAGCCCCAGCATTTT
CDR3: CASSTTGTEVDNSNQPQHF
length: 19
size: -
D: -
J: TRBJ1-5
V: TRBV21-1

DNA: TGTGCCACCAGCAGAGAGGGAGGTGAAGCTTTCTTT
CDR3: CATSREGGEAFF
length: 12
size: -
D: -
J: TRBJ1-1
V: TRBV15

DNA: TGCGCCAGCAGCTTTCGACAGGGACTAGCGGGGGGCACAGATACGCAGTATTTT
CDR3: CASSFRQGLAGGTDTQYF
length: 18
size: -
D: TRBD2
J: TRBJ2-3
V: TRBV5-1

DNA: TGTGCCAGTAGTATGGGGACAGGGGCTGAAGCTTTCTTT
CDR3: CASSMGTGAEAFF
length: 13
size: -
D: TRBD1
J: TRBJ1-1
V: TRBV19

DNA: TGCGCCAGCAGCCAAGACAGGCACCAAGAGACCCAGTACTTC
CDR3: CASSQDRHQETQYF
length: 14
size: few
D: -
J: TRBJ2-5
V: TRBV4-3

DNA: TGTGCCAGTAGTATAGATGTTTACAGGGGGCCCAACACCGGGGAGCTGTTTTTT
CDR3: CASSIDVYRGPNTGELFF
length: 18
size: -
D: TRBD1
J: TRBJ2-2
V: TRBV19